The sequence of this T cell receptor beta chain was determined in a study of human T cells and chemical hapten exposure. Findings and limits, study-wide: There was alopecia in the donors, so their immune response may differ from that of healthy people. Patch test score rose with PT1 expanded TCRs, significant at 8, 16, 32, not 4.

This clonotype was seen many times. Its antigen is not identified. The time point was: pre-sensitization, week 0. Indicated treatment: therapeutic diphenylcyclopropenone sensitization with weekly scalp DPC. Alopecia patients, 18 to 70 years old and DPC-suitable, served as donors. Someone pulled total RNA out of unfractionated whole blood. TCRdb re-called the RACE reads with MiXCR, one entry per CDR3 protein. The table shows tens of thousands of distinct CDR3 sequences, with 9.5% to 12% occurring only once. The CDR3 is made up of 13 amino acids. Looked up from germline, CDR1 is SGHTA and CDR2 is FQGNSA. V lost 6 bases and J 7 bases, leaving 15 bases between the germline ends.

The starting material was whole blood, obtained in connection with sensitization to the hapten diphenylcyclopropenone (DPC). J is TRBJ1-2 and V is TRBV7-2, with TRBD1 as a possible D gene (5 bases). This clonotype originated in a woman in her forties or fifties with alopecia areata. Some clones in this sample may be carry-over from other donors' samples. CDR3 DNA: TGTGCCAGCAGTGTGCAGGGAGTGGGTGGCTACACCTTC. Protein: CASSVQGVGGYTF. Filled out from reference TRBV7-2 and TRBJ1-2, the complete variable domain reads GAGVSQSPSNKVTEKGKDVELRCDPISGHTALYWYRQSLGQGLEFLIYFQGNSAPDKSGLPSDRFSAERTGGSVSTLTIQRTQQEDSAVYLCASSVQGVGGYTFGSGTRLTVV.